The clone carrying this T cell receptor (beta chain) was seen a handful of times. This entry comes from a study of blood T cell repertoires in COVID-19. At the level of the study: T cells, B-cell-depleted T cells, or PBMCs supplied cDNA or gDNA.

The authors' processing: Reference gene primer amplification in the assay estimated nucleated cell counts. The data were produced by immunoSEQ multiplex PCR, yet TCRdb's version contains in-frame clones alone and is incomplete. V and J calls and clone size are given by that table; D and trimming were obtained from the DNA. Among 73,000 or so clones listed, 86% were seen once. In germline, CDR1 is KGHSH, CDR2 LQKENI. The CDR3 contains 14 residues. Trimming took 1 base from V and 2 from J, leaving 9 bases between them. This clonotype was obtained from a man aged 25-40 years with acute or convalescent COVID-19. The rearrangement uses TRBV18 and TRBJ2-7; possible D gene TRBD2, 6 bases. Sequencing used peripheral blood. In DNA, the CDR3 is TGTGCCAGCTCACCACAGGAGGGGCCCTACGAGCAGTACTTC. Amino acids: CASSPQEGPYEQYF.